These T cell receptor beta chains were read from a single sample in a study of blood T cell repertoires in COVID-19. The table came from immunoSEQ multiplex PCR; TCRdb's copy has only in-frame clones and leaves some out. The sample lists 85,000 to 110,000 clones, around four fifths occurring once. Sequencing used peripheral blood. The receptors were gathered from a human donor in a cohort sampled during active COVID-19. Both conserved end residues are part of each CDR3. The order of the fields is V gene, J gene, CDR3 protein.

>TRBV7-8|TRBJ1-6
CASSLGTGGVSPLHF
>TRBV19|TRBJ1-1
CASSTRGTEAFF
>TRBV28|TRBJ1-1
CASTQGMSTEAFF
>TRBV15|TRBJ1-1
CATSRPIQLRGSFTEAFF
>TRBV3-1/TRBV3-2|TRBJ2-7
CASSQGFRTSGGSYEQYF
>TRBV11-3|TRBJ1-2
CASSLEWKGDATF
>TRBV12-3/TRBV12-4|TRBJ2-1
CASTRDIYNEQFF
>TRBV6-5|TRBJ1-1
CASSYRGAGGTEAFF
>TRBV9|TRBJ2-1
CASGRDRAANEQFF
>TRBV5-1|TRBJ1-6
CASSLDPGQGSSPLHF
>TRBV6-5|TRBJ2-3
CASSYSPGGRADTQYF
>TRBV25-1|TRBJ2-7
CASSEGRYEQYF
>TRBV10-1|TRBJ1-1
CASSEPRQEMNTEAFF
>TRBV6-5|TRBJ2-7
CASSSVGALGEQYF
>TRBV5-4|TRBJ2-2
CASSLVAGNTGELFF
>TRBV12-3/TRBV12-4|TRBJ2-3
CASSTGSTQYF
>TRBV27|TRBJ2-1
CASSGPTKSYNEQFF
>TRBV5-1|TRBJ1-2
CASSPDSSYGYTF
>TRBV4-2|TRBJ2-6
CASSQDFSGGAAGANVLTF
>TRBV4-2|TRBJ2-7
CASSQDTPGTSGGPSIEQYF
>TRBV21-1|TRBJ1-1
CASSKSSCGREAFF
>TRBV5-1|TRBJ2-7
CASSLGVVAGGIGEQYF
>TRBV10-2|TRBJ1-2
CATQPGQGSYTF
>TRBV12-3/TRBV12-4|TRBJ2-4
CASSVDYGDIQYF
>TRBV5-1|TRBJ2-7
CASSLDRSSYEQYF
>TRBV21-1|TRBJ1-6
CASRDGGVHNSPLHF
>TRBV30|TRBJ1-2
CAWRRQIYGYTF
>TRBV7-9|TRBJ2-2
CASSLGLLERELFF
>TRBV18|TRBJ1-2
CASSPPRTGRYGYTF
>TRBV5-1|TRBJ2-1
CASSAGLGGNEQFF
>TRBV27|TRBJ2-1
CASSLSGGGARNEQFF
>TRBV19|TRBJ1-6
CASTDGQGKRSYNSPLHF
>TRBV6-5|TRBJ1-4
CASSYWQTNEKLFF
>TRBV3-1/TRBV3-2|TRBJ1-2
CASSLVGADPGGYTF
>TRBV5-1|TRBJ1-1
CASSGGQSNTEAFF
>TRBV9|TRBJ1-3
CASSALPGQGLISGNTIYF
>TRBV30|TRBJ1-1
CAWSVGGYSGFF
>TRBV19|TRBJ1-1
CASSPPTLYTEAFF
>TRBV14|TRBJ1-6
CASSVREVYNSPLHF
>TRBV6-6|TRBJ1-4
CASSLLAGREKLFF
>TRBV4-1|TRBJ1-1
CASSQPTGRGTEAFF
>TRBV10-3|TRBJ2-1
CAITQGISDEQFF
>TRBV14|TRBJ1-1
CASSQTGDTEAFF
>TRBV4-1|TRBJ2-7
CASSQVFGVEYEQYF
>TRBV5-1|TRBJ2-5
CASSYGQIQETQYF
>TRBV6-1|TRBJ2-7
CASSEAGQVREQYF
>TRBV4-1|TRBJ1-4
CASSQGFGEIATNEKLFF
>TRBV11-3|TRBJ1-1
CASSPHSGFLGTNTEAFF
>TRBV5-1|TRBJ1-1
CASSSAWGQKNTEAFF
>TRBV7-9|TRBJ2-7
CASSLAGGRDEQYF
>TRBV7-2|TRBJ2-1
CASSLAGGQNEQFF
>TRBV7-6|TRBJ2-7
CASSLASSSYEQYF
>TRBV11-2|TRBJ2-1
CASSLGLFGGPYNEQFF
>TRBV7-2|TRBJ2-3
CASSSRGWTDTQYF